Following are 13 T cell receptor beta chains from one sample sequenced in a study of CD8 T cells in Susac syndrome (dated by TCRdb to 2018 to 2020). Receptor libraries were prepared by the immunoSEQ multiplex PCR assay. RNA was extracted using the RNeasy kit, and about 0.5 to 1 microgram was reverse transcribed with random hexamers. The public reads were reprocessed in TCRdb via fastp at Q25 and MiXCR, keeping in-frame beta chains. Here each entry gathers all rows of one CDR3 protein and keeps the most common genes and DNA. For this sample the table gives some 200,000 distinct CDR3 sequences, of which around 90% were detected only once. The ten top clones hold 0.087% of the sample. The specimen sequenced was CD4+ T cells from PBMCs. The receptors derive from a human donor with Susac syndrome.

The rearrangement joins TRBV5-4 to TRBJ2-1; 8 nucleotides align to TRBD2. V lost 1 base to trimming and J lost 12 bases; unmatched junction nucleotides: 3. The CDR3 consists of 12 residues. Germline-derived CDR1 and CDR2 are SGHNT and YYREEE (reference sequence). The DNA of the CDR3 is TGTGCCAGCAGCTTGCCAACTAGCGGGCAGTTCTTC. Translation gives CASSLPTSGQFF. The full variable domain, in which reference TRBV5-4 and TRBJ2-1 provide the parts outside the CDR3, is ETGVTQSPTHLIKTRGQQVTLRCSSQSGHNTVSWYQQALGQGPQFIFQYYREEENGRGNFPPRFSGLQFPNYSSELNVNALELDDSALYLCASSLPTSGQFFGPGTRLTVL.

This chain links TRBV2 with TRBJ1-2; the D gene is possibly TRBD1 (6 bases). The length of the CDR3 is 12 residues. Germline CDR1 is SNHLY and CDR2 is FYNNEI. The V end lost 6 bases, the J end lost 6 bases, and 11 bases lay between the germline ends. In DNA form, the CDR3 reads TGTGCCAGCAGCGGACGGGGGCATGGCTACACCTTC. Translating gives CASSGRGHGYTF. Based on the CDR3 plus reference TRBV2 and TRBJ1-2, the full variable domain is EPEVTQTPSHQVTQMGQEVILRCVPISNHLYFYWYRQILGQKVEFLVSFYNNEISEKSEIFDDQFSVERPDGSNFTLKIRSTKLEDSAMYFCASSGRGHGYTFGSGTRLTVV.

The gene calls are TRBV20-1 and TRBJ2-1; 9 nucleotides align to TRBD2. V lost 6 bases, J lost 3 bases, and 9 bases stayed unmatched. CDR1 is DFQATT and CDR2 is SNEGSKA in the germline V gene (reference sequence). There are 15 residues in the CDR3. The CDR3 loop is CSASSGGGGYNEQFF. The CDR3 nucleotides are TGCAGTGCCAGTAGCGGGGGAGGTGGCTACAATGAGCAGTTCTTC.

V is TRBV12-3 or TRBV12-4 and J is TRBJ1-1; TRBD1 matches 7 bases. V shed 6 bases, J shed 3 bases, and the junction held 7 bases outside the gene matches. This CDR3 spans 14 amino acids. This CDR3 is CASSTQGEDTEAFF. Here the CDR3 DNA reads TGTGCCAGCAGCACCCAGGGGGAGGACACTGAAGCTTTCTTT.

This sequence joins TRBV20-1 and TRBJ2-2, with D tentatively TRBD1 (6 bases). Germline-derived CDR1 and CDR2 are DFQATT and SNEGSKA (reference sequence). The CDR3 is 15 residues long. V dropped 4 bases and J dropped 4 bases, with 16 bases sitting between them. The CDR3 sequence is CSANGQPRGTGELFF. The CDR3 DNA follows: TGCAGTGCTAATGGACAGCCCCGAGGCACCGGGGAGCTGTTTTTT.

The chain employs TRBV2 and TRBJ2-5; D might be TRBD2 (5 bases). CDR1 and CDR2 from the germline V gene are SNHLY and FYNNEI. V gave up 6 bases and J gave up 1 base, with 21 bases separating them. CDR3 length: 17 residues. CDR3 coding DNA: TGTGCCAGCAGCCCCCGGACTCCCCACCCCGTCCAAGAGACCCAGTACTTC. This sequence encodes CASSPRTPHPVQETQYF.

This chain joins TRBV12-3 or TRBV12-4 and TRBJ2-3; the D is unclear. The CDR3 runs to 13 residues. V shed 3 bases and J shed 6 bases, with 10 bases lying between them. CDR3 protein: CASSFGGVDTQYF. In DNA form, the CDR3 reads TGTGCCAGCAGTTTTGGCGGCGTGGATACGCAGTATTTT.

Concerning this clonotype itself: One end of the junction fails to match germline, which may point to a read error. In DNA, the CDR3 is TGTGCCAGCGGCTTCGACATCAACTACGAGCAGTACTTC. This gives the protein CASGFDINYEQYF. This chain uses TRBV7-2 with TRBJ2-7; D uncertain. This CDR3 has 13 residues. From germline, CDR1 is SGHTA and CDR2 FQGNSA.

A single count supports this clonotype. The rearrangement links TRBV3-1 to TRBJ1-2; D is unresolved. Germline V gene sequence: CDR1 LGHDT, CDR2 YNNKEL (reference sequence). Trimming pared 1 base from V and 4 bases from J, leaving 16 bases between. The CDR3 covers 16 residues. The CDR3 reads CASSQAAAPIGYGYTF. In nucleotides, the CDR3 is TGTGCCAGCAGCCAAGCTGCCGCCCCGATTGGCTATGGCTACACCTTC.

V and J are TRBV18 and TRBJ2-7, with D perhaps being TRBD1 or TRBD2 (5 bases each). Germline CDR1 and CDR2: KGHSH and LQKENI. The ends were cut back, 1 base at V and 2 bases at J, with 15 bases in the middle. The length of the CDR3 is 16 residues. The CDR3 region has the DNA TGTGCCAGCTCACCACTCCACGCAGGGAGTCCCTACGAGCAGTACTTC. Residues: CASSPLHAGSPYEQYF. The variable domain in full, completed from reference TRBV18 and TRBJ2-7, reads NAGVMQNPRHLVRRRGQEARLRCSPMKGHSHVYWYRQLPEEGLKFMVYLQKENIIDESGMPKERFSAEFPKEGPSILRIQQVVRGDSAAYFCASSPLHAGSPYEQYFGPGTRLTVT.

V gene TRBV2 combines with J gene TRBJ2-2; 8 bases align to TRBD2. There are 13 residues in the CDR3. The V segment lost 8 bases and the J segment 4 bases; nucleotides outside the gene matches: 3. Germline CDR1 and CDR2: SNHLY and FYNNEI. The CDR3 region has the DNA TGTGCCAGCCGCGGGGGGCCCACCGGGGAGCTGTTTTTT. Protein product: CASRGGPTGELFF.

The gene calls are TRBV20-1 and TRBJ2-3; D is possibly TRBD1 (5 bases). Trimming removed 3 bases at V and 9 bases at J, with 13 bases between. The CDR3 contains 12 residues. From germline, CDR1 is DFQATT and CDR2 SNEGSKA (reference sequence). CDR3 sequence (DNA): TGCAGTGCTAGTACAGGATCTAGGACGCAGTATTTT. It translates to CSASTGSRTQYF.

The chain links TRBV4-1 to TRBJ1-5, with D perhaps TRBD1 (5 bases). The V gene lost 1 base and the J gene lost 6 bases, with 10 bases spanning the gap. Looked up from germline, CDR1 is MGHRA and CDR2 is YSYEKL. This CDR3 has 14 residues. CDR3 sequence (DNA): TGCGCCAGCAGCCAAGGAGGGGAGCCTCAGCCCCAGCATTTT. Amino acids: CASSQGGEPQPQHF.